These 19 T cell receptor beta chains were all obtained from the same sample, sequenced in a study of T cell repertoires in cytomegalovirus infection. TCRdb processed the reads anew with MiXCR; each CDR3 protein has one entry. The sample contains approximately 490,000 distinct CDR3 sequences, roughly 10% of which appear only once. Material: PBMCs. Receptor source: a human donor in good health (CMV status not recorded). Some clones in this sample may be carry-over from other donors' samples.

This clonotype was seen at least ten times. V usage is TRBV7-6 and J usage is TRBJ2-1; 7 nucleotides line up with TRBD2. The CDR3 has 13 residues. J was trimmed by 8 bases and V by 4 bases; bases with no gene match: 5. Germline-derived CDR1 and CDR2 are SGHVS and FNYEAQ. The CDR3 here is CASSSAGDDEQFF. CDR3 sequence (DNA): TGTGCCAGCAGCTCGGCGGGGGATGATGAGCAGTTCTTC. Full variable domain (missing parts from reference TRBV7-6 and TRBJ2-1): GAGVSQSPRYKVTKRGQDVALRCDPISGHVSLYWYRQALGQGPEFLTYFNYEAQQDKSGLPNDRFSAERPEGSISTLTIQRTEQRDSAMYRCASSSAGDDEQFFGPGTRLTVL.

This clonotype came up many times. For the CDR3, the DNA is TGTGCCAGCAGTACCGCCGGGACCTTTAGCTCCTACAATGAGCAGTTCTTC. Translated, it gives CASSTAGTFSSYNEQFF. V gene TRBV27 combines with J gene TRBJ2-1; possibly TRBD1 or TRBD2 for D (5 bases each). The length of the CDR3 is 17 residues. The V end was cut by 5 bases, the J end by 0 bases, with 17 bases between. Germline V gene sequence: CDR1 MNHEY, CDR2 SMNVEV (reference sequence).

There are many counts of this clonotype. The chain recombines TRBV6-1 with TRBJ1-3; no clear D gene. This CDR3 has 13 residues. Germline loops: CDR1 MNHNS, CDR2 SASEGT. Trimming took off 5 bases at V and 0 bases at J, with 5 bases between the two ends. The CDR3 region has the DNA TGTGCCAGCAGTAAAAGCTCTGGAAACACCATATATTTT. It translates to CASSKSSGNTIYF.

CDR3 nucleotides: TGCAGCGCTGCCGACAGGGCGGGATACGAGCAGTACTTC. Its protein product is CSAADRAGYEQYF. This chain uses TRBV29-1 with TRBJ2-7; D is possibly TRBD1 (7 bases). Germline CDR1 SQVTM, CDR2 ANQGSEA. Trimming removed 7 bases from V and 4 bases from J, with 17 bases in between. This CDR3 spans 13 amino acids.

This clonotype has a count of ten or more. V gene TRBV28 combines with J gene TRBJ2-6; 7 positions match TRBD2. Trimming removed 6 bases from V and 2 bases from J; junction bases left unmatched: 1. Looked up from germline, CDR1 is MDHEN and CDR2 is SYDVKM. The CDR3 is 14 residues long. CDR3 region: CASSGGTGANVLTF. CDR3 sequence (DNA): TGTGCCAGCAGCGGGGGGACTGGGGCCAACGTCCTGACTTTC. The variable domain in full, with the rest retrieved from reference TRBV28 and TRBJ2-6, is DVKVTQSSRYLVKRTGEKVFLECVQDMDHENMFWYRQDPGLGLRLIYFSYDVKMKEKGDIPEGYSVSREKKERFSLILESASTNQTSMYLCASSGGTGANVLTFGAGSRLTVL.

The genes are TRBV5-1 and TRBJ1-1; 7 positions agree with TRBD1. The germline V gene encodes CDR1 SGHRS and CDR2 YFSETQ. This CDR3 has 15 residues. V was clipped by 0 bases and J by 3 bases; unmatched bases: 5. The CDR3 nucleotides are TGCGCCAGCAGCTTGGTGACAGGGTGGGACACTGAAGCTTTCTTT. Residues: CASSLVTGWDTEAFF.

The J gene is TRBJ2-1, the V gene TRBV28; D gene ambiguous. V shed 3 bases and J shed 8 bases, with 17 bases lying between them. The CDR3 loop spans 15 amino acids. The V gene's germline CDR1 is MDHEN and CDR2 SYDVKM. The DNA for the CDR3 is TGTGCCAGCAGTTTGTTGGCAGGAGCCCCTGATGAGCAGTTCTTC. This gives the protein CASSLLAGAPDEQFF.

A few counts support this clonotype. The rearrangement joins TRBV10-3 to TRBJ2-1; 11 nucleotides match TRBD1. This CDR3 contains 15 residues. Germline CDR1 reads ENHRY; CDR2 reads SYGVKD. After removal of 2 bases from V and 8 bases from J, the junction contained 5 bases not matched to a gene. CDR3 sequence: CAISETGTGGDEQFF. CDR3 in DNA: TGTGCCATCAGTGAGACCGGGACAGGGGGTGATGAGCAGTTCTTC.

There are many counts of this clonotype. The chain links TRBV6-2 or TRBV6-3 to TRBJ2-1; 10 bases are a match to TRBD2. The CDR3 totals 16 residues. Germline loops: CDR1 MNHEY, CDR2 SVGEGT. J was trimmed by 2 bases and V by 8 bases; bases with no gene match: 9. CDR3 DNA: TGTGCCAGCCGGTCTAGCGGGAGTAGGACCTACAATGAGCAGTTCTTC. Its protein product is CASRSSGSRTYNEQFF.

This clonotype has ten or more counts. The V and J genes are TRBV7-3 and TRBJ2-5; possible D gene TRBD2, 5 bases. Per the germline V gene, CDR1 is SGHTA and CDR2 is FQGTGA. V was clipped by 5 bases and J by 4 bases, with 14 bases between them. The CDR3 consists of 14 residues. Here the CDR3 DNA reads TGTGCCAGCAGCCCCGGACTCCTTGGAGAGACCCAGTACTTC. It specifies CASSPGLLGETQYF.

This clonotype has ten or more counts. The CDR3 DNA follows: TGTGCCATCAGCGCGCTTGTAGGGGGAGGAATAGATACGCAGTATTTT. It is translated as CAISALVGGGIDTQYF. This chain uses TRBV10-3 with TRBJ2-3, with D perhaps TRBD1 or TRBD2 (6 bases each). The V gene lost 6 bases and the J gene lost 5 bases, with 21 bases spanning the gap. Per germline, CDR1 ENHRY and CDR2 SYGVKD. This CDR3 contains 16 residues.

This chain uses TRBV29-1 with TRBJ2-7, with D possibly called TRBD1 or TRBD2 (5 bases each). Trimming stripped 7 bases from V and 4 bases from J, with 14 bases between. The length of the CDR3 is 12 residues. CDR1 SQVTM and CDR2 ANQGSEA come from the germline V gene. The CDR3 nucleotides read TGCAGCGGGGGCCATACGGGGTACGAGCAGTACTTC. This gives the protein CSGGHTGYEQYF.

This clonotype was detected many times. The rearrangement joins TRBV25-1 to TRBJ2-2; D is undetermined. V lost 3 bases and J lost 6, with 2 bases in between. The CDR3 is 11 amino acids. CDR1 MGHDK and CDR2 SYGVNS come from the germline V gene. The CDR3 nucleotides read TGTGCCAGCAGTGAGGCCGGGGAGCTGTTTTTT. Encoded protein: CASSEAGELFF.

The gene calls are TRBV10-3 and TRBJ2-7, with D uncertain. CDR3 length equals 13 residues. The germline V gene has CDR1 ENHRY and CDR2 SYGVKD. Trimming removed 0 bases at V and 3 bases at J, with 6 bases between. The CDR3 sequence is CAISESTVYEQYF. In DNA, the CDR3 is TGTGCCATCAGTGAGTCGACGGTCTACGAGCAGTACTTC.

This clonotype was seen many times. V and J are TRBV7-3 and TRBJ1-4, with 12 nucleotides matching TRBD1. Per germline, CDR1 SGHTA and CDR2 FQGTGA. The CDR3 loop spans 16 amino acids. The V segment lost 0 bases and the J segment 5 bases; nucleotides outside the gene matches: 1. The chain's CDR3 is CASSLTGQGANEKLFF. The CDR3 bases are TGTGCCAGCAGCTTAACGGGACAGGGGGCAAATGAAAAACTGTTTTTT.

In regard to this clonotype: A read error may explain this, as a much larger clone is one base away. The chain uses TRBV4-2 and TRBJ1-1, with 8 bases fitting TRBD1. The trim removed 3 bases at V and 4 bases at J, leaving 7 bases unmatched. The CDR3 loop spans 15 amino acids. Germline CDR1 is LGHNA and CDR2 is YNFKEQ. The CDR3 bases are TGTGCCAGCAGCCAGGCAGGGGGCCACGGCACTGAAGCTTTCTTT. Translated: CASSQAGGHGTEAFF.

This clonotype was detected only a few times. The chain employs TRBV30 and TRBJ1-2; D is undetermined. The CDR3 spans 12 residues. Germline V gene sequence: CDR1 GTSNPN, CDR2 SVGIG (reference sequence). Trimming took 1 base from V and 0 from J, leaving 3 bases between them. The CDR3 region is CAWSEANYGYTF. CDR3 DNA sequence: TGTGCCTGGAGTGAGGCTAACTATGGCTACACCTTC.

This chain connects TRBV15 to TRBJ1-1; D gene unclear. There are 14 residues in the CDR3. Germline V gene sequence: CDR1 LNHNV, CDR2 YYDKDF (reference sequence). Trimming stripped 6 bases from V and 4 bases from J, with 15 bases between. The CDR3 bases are TGTGCCACCAGACAAGAGCGGTGGGGCACTGAAGCTTTCTTT. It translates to CATRQERWGTEAFF.

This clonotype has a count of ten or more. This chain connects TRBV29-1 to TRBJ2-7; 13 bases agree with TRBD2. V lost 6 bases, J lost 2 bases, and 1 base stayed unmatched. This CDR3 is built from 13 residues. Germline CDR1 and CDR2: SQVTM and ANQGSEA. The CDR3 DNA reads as TGCAGCGTGGGACTAGCGGGACCCTACGAGCAGTACTTC. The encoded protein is CSVGLAGPYEQYF.